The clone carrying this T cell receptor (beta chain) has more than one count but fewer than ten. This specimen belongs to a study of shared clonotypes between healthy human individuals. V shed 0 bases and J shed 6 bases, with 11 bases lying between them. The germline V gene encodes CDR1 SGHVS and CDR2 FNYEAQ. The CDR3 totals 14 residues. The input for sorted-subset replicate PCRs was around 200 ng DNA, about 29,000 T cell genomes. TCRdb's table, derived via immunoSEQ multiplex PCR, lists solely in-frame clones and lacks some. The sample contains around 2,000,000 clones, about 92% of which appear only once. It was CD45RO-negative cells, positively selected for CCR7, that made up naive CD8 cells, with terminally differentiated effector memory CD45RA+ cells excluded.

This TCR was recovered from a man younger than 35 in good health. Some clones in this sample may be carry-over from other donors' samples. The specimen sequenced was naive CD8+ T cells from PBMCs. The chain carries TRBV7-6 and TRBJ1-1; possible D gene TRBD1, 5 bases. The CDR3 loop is CASSLAEGRAEAFF. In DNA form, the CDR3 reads TGTGCCAGCAGCTTAGCGGAGGGGAGAGCTGAAGCTTTCTTT.